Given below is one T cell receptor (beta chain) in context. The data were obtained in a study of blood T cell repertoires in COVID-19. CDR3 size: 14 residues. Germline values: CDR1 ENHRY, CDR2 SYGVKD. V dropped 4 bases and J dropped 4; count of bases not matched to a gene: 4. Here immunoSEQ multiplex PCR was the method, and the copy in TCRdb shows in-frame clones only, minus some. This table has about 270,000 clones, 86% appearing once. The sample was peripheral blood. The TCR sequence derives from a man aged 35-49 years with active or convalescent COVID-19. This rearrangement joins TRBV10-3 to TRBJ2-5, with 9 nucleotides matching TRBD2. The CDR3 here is CAISGGREGETQYF. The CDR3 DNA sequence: TGTGCCATCAGTGGCGGGAGGGAGGGAGAGACCCAGTACTTC.